These 24 T cell receptor beta chains share one sample of origin, sequenced in a study of T cells in Graves' hyperthyroidism and ophthalmopathy. Amplified TCR beta CDR3 regions came from RNA transcripts. The primer set for the first-round RT-PCR of the TCR CDR3 was HTBI. TCRdb re-analysed the multiplex PCR reads in MiXCR, keeping a single row per CDR3 protein. The table lists under 350,000 distinct CDR3 sequences, around 15% of them singletons. Sample: blood. Receptors originate from a woman aged 55-69 years with Graves' ophthalmopathy.

This clonotype appeared many times. This sequence joins TRBV20-1 and TRBJ2-7; weak D call: TRBD1 (5 bases). The CDR3 covers 14 residues. V lost 6 bases to trimming and J lost 0 bases, with 15 bases between them. Germline-derived CDR1 and CDR2 are DFQATT and SNEGSKA (reference sequence). The CDR3 is CSAEGWTPSYEQYF. The CDR3 DNA reads as TGCAGTGCGGAAGGATGGACACCCTCCTACGAGCAGTACTTC.

This clonotype was seen repeatedly, ten times or more. The chain has TRBV2 and TRBJ1-5, with TRBD1 matching over 10 bases. The CDR3 length is 15 residues. V was clipped by 6 bases and J by 6 bases; unmatched bases: 8. Germline V gene sequence: CDR1 SNHLY, CDR2 FYNNEI. The CDR3 region has the DNA TGTGCCAGCAGGGGACAGGGGAAACTTGGTCAGCCCCAGCATTTT. Its translation is CASRGQGKLGQPQHF.

The table lists this clonotype with many counts. This chain links TRBV28 with TRBJ2-3; 8 nucleotides align to TRBD2. Germline loops: CDR1 MDHEN, CDR2 SYDVKM. This CDR3 spans 13 amino acids. The CDR3 spells CATTSGTLYTQYF. In DNA form, the CDR3 reads TGTGCGACCACTAGCGGTACCTTATATACGCAGTATTTT.

This clonotype was counted ten times or more. This chain links TRBV6-5 with TRBJ2-1, with 11 bases lining up with TRBD2. CDR1 and CDR2 (germline): MNHEY, SVGAGI. The CDR3 extends over 16 amino acids. The ends lost 0 bases at V and 4 bases at J; junction bases unmatched: 2. DNA for the CDR3: TGTGCCAGCAGTTACTCTCTAGCGGGGGGTTACAATGAGCAGTTCTTC. The encoded protein is CASSYSLAGGYNEQFF.

The rearrangement links TRBV6-1 to TRBJ1-5, with a weak D call TRBD1 (6 bases). This CDR3 contains 13 residues. Per the germline V gene, CDR1 is MNHNS and CDR2 is SASEGT. Trimming took 6 bases from V and 13 from J, leaving 19 bases between them. CDR3 DNA sequence: TGTGCCAGCAGCCTACGAGTAGGGGGTCATCAGCATTTT. As protein: CASSLRVGGHQHF.

Points on this clonotype: Just one base apart from a much larger clone, this may be a read error. The CDR3 carries no conserved terminal phenylalanine or tryptophan, so it likely arises from a read error. The chain is built from TRBV28 and TRBJ1-1; 9 nucleotides agree with TRBD1. Germline CDR1 and CDR2: MDHEN and SYDVKM. The CDR3 covers 16 residues. With 4 bases clipped from V and 4 bases from J, the junction kept 10 bases outside the gene matches. The CDR3 sequence: CASSYAGTGTATEAFS. In DNA, the CDR3 is TGTGCCAGCAGTTACGCCGGGACAGGGACGGCCACTGAAGCTTTCTCT.

This clonotype has only a few counts. The CDR3 loop reads CASVIRDRAATEAFF. CDR3 bases: TGTGCCAGTGTAATTCGGGACAGGGCAGCCACTGAAGCTTTCTTT. The chain carries TRBV19 and TRBJ1-1, with 9 positions matching TRBD1. The V segment lost 8 bases and the J segment 4 bases; nucleotides outside the gene matches: 11. CDR3 size: 15 residues. Germline CDR1 LNHDA, CDR2 SQIVND (reference sequence).

This clonotype was seen many times. The chain links TRBV28 to TRBJ2-5; maybe TRBD2 (5 bases). Trimming removed 4 bases at V and 4 bases at J, with 16 bases between. Germline CDR1 reads MDHEN; CDR2 reads SYDVKM. There are 15 residues in the CDR3. CDR3 sequence reads: CASSSYAGPGETQYF. CDR3 sequence (DNA): TGTGCCAGCAGTTCGTACGCGGGCCCAGGAGAGACCCAGTACTTC.

This chain connects TRBV20-1 to TRBJ1-5, with 11 bases lining up with TRBD1. CDR3 size: 16 residues. Germline loops: CDR1 DFQATT, CDR2 SNEGSKA (reference sequence). In nucleotides, the CDR3 is TGCAGCGCATCGAGGACAGGGGGCGTTTGGAATCAGCCCCAGCATTTT. Its protein is CSASRTGGVWNQPQHF.

The gene calls are TRBV6-1 and TRBJ2-7; D not resolved. Per germline, CDR1 MNHNS and CDR2 SASEGT. This CDR3 has 14 amino acids. V lost 3 bases and J lost 0, with 9 bases in between. The CDR3 DNA follows: TGTGCCAGCAGTGAGAACTCCCTCTCCTACGAGCAGTACTTC. Translation: CASSENSLSYEQYF.

On this clonotype itself: Just one base apart from a much larger clone, this may be a read error. The chain has TRBV28 and TRBJ2-7, with 8 bases aligning to TRBD1. Per germline, CDR1 MDHEN and CDR2 SYDVKM. The V and J ends lost 4 bases and 3 bases, in that order; junction bases with no gene match: 8. The CDR3 loop spans 15 amino acids. The CDR3: CASSYRDRLFYEQYF. For the CDR3, the DNA is TGTGCCAGCAGTTACCGGGACAGGCTTTTCTACGAGCAGTACTTC.

This clonotype was detected only a few times. V usage is TRBV6-1 and J usage is TRBJ2-7; TRBD2 aligns across 7 bases. This CDR3 contains 15 residues. J gave up 3 bases and V 3 bases, and 8 bases lay outside the gene matches. Germline CDR1 is MNHNS and CDR2 is SASEGT. The CDR3 nucleotides are TGTGCCAGCAGTGATGCGGGAGCTATAATCTACGAGCAGTACTTC. Translating gives CASSDAGAIIYEQYF.

About this clonotype: Being one base from a much bigger clone, this may be a read error. The chain uses TRBV28 and TRBJ2-7, with 7 bases matching TRBD2. This CDR3 is 15 amino acids long. The germline CDR1 and CDR2 sequences are MDHEN and SYDVKM. CDR3 coding DNA: TGTGCCGGCAGTTTGGCCGGGAGGAGCTCCTACGAGCAGTACTTC. Its translation is CAGSLAGRSSYEQYF. The variable domain in full, with the rest retrieved from reference TRBV28 and TRBJ2-7, is DVKVTQSSRYLVKRTGEKVFLECVQDMDHENMFWYRQDPGLGLRLIYFSYDVKMKEKGDIPEGYSVSREKKERFSLILESASTNQTSMYLCAGSLAGRSSYEQYFGPGTRLTVT.

This clonotype occurred many times. The rearrangement uses TRBV20-1 and TRBJ1-1; D might be TRBD1 (6 bases). CDR3 length: 13 amino acids. With 5 bases removed from V and 5 bases from J, the gap between germline ends came to 15 bases. CDR1 and CDR2 (germline): DFQATT, SNEGSKA (reference sequence). DNA of the CDR3: TGCAGTGCTGAAAACAGGGAGAGAACTGAAGCTTTCTTT. Its protein product is CSAENRERTEAFF.

Many counts were recorded for this clonotype. The V call is TRBV5-1, the J call TRBJ2-7, with TRBD1 identical over 8 bases. The CDR3 length is 15 residues. V gave up 0 bases and J gave up 4 bases; unmatched junction bases: 6. Germline lookup yields CDR1 SGHRS and CDR2 YFSETQ. In DNA form, the CDR3 reads TGCGCCAGCAGCTTGGGTGGACAGGGCGGTTACGAGCAGTACTTC. It codes for CASSLGGQGGYEQYF.

In its sample, this clonotype was seen a few times. The chain carries TRBV3-1 and TRBJ2-7; 8 bases fit TRBD2. Germline lookup yields CDR1 LGHDT and CDR2 YNNKEL (reference sequence). The CDR3 contains 15 residues. V gave up 4 bases and J gave up 3 bases; unmatched junction bases: 8. The DNA of the CDR3 is TGTGCCAGCAGCCCCAGTGTTGGGACTAGCTACGAGCAGTACTTC. This encodes CASSPSVGTSYEQYF.

This clonotype came up many times. This chain links TRBV20-1 with TRBJ2-7; 9 nucleotides align to TRBD1. Germline V lookup: CDR1 DFQATT, CDR2 SNEGSKA (reference sequence). The CDR3 loop spans 15 amino acids. V trimming: 1 base; J trimming: 5 bases; junction bases outside the gene matches: 9. The CDR3 reads CSARGLGQGRNEQYF. The CDR3 DNA reads as TGCAGTGCTAGAGGACTCGGACAGGGGAGAAACGAGCAGTACTTC.

This clonotype appeared many times. An end of the junction differs from the germline gene, which may be a read error. This chain connects TRBV7-7 to TRBJ2-3; 8 bases agree with TRBD1. The CDR3 covers 15 residues. The germline gives CDR1 SSHAT, CDR2 FNYEAQ (reference sequence). This chain's CDR3 is CASSLTGAGTDTQYF. The DNA of the CDR3 is TGTGCTAGCAGCTTGACAGGGGCGGGCACAGATACGCAGTATTTT.

This clonotype has only a few counts. This sequence joins TRBV5-1 and TRBJ1-5, with 11 positions matching TRBD1. The V gene end was trimmed by 3 bases and the J gene end by 5 bases; junction bases not matched to a gene: 4. Germline V gives CDR1 SGHRS, CDR2 YFSETQ. CDR3 length: 15 residues. CDR3 bases: TGCGCCAGCAGCTCAGGGGGACAGGGGGATCAGCCCCAGCATTTT. It codes for CASSSGGQGDQPQHF.

This clonotype was observed at least ten times. The chain employs TRBV7-2 and TRBJ1-5; no definite D call. V lost 1 base, J lost 7 bases, and 8 bases lay in between. The CDR3 is 13 amino acids. From germline, CDR1 is SGHTA and CDR2 FQGNSA. CDR3 sequence: CASSLVLGQPQHF. The CDR3 coding sequence is TGTGCCAGCAGCTTAGTGCTGGGACAGCCCCAGCATTTT. Full variable domain (outside the CDR3, taken from reference TRBV7-2 and TRBJ1-5): GAGVSQSPSNKVTEKGKDVELRCDPISGHTALYWYRQSLGQGLEFLIYFQGNSAPDKSGLPSDRFSAERTGGSVSTLTIQRTQQEDSAVYLCASSLVLGQPQHFGDGTRLSIL.

This clonotype was picked up many times. The chain is built from TRBV6-1 and TRBJ1-1; D is perhaps TRBD1 (5 bases). The germline V gene has CDR1 MNHNS and CDR2 SASEGT. The CDR3 consists of 14 residues. V was trimmed by 7 bases and J by 1 base, leaving 13 bases between them. The CDR3 coding sequence is TGTGCCAGCAACAAAAATCAGGGGAACACTGAAGCTTTCTTT. This codes for CASNKNQGNTEAFF.

The chain uses TRBV18 and TRBJ2-7; D possibly corresponds to TRBD2 (5 bases). This CDR3 region has 18 residues. The V gene lost 3 bases and the J gene lost 1 base, with 22 bases spanning the gap. Germline values: CDR1 KGHSH, CDR2 LQKENI. The CDR3 DNA sequence: TGTGCCAGCTCACCTAGCGTCAGACTATTTGTGAGATCCTACGAGCAGTACTTC. It specifies CASSPSVRLFVRSYEQYF. The variable domain in full, completed from reference TRBV18 and TRBJ2-7, reads NAGVMQNPRHLVRRRGQEARLRCSPMKGHSHVYWYRQLPEEGLKFMVYLQKENIIDESGMPKERFSAEFPKEGPSILRIQQVVRGDSAAYFCASSPSVRLFVRSYEQYFGPGTRLTVT.

The chain recombines TRBV7-9 with TRBJ2-7, with D possibly matching TRBD1 (7 bases). Germline values: CDR1 SEHNR, CDR2 FQNEAQ (reference sequence). The CDR3 loop spans 15 amino acids. V lost 5 bases and J 7 bases, leaving 21 bases between the germline ends. CDR3 bases: TGTGCCAGCAGCCCGACAGGGATCTCCCGGGGGGAGCAGTACTTC. Protein product: CASSPTGISRGEQYF.

Written as DNA, the CDR3 is TGTGCCAGCAGCCCATCCACCCAGCCCCAGCATTTT. Protein product: CASSPSTQPQHF. The chain joins TRBV12-3 or TRBV12-4 to TRBJ1-5; no firm D call. Trimming took 6 bases from V and 7 from J, leaving 10 bases between them. This CDR3 is 12 amino acids long.